This paragraph reports one T cell receptor (beta chain). Its recognized antigen is unknown. No much larger clone is present one base from it, and per-base qualities are unavailable. The record originates from a study of blood T cells in healthy people across ages (dated by TCRdb to about 2015). Study-level background: In model experiments, template switching captured about one uniquely barcoded TCR beta cDNA molecule for every two T cells. The donors were split into four age groups: young (average 16 years), middle-aged (around 40), aged (around 67) and long-lived (82). Using deep sequencing normalized with unique cDNA molecular identifiers, the study measured how TCR beta repertoire diversity changes with age. The study analyzed two additional independent replicas of 1 million unique cDNA reads from the same blood draw for two donors, one aged 18 to 30 and one aged 80 or older. What the work shows at the level of the full study, not this receptor alone: Estimates of total diversity from one million sequenced T cells were regarded as lower bounds and underestimates. The CMV infection status of donors was not known, potentially confounding age-related changes in expanded clonotypes. Observed TCR beta diversity per million T cells fell roughly linearly with age, and a significant reduction was already apparent by age around 36. Compared with the aged group, the long-lived group had more naive CD4+ T cells, fewer expanded clones and increased TCR diversity, suggesting age selection. Since profiling was done on bulk unsorted PBMCs, naive and antigen-experienced compartments could not be conclusively compared. Observed TCR beta diversity correlated strongly with the percentage of naive T cells measured by flow cytometry.

Donors were 40 or so systemically healthy Caucasian individuals from Russia aged roughly 6 to 95 years. Around 10 milliliters of peripheral blood were collected from each donor into EDTA-treated Vacutainer tubes. Ficoll-Paque density-gradient centrifugation was used to isolate PBMCs, with at least 6.5 million per sample. Trizol reagent was used to extract total RNA from the PBMCs, yielding at least 6 micrograms per sample. For every donor, flow cytometry on a PBMC aliquot measured the percentage of naive CD45RAhigh/CD27high T cells. Library generation was performed with 5' RACE. Sequencer: Illumina HiSeq 2500. A second PCR of roughly 6 to 12 cycles was performed with a sample-barcoded 5' primer and a J-beta primer mix. A template-switch 5' adaptor carrying 12 random nucleotides introduced a unique molecular identifier onto each TCR beta cDNA molecule. Each sample yielded at least 2.5 million CDR3-containing paired-end reads. The Mint cDNA synthesis kit, primed by a TRBC-specific oligonucleotide, was used to synthesize first-strand cDNA from all RNA. After uracil-DNA glycosylase treatment, a first 18-cycle PCR used universal primers M1SS and BC2_uni_R on all cDNA. Turning to the authors' computational methods: For normalization, 1 million high-quality reads were randomly selected from each sample, with every read carrying a distinct molecular identifier. Instead of being binned into consensus sequences, reads with shared molecular identifiers were discarded. MiTCR, run with a Q25 quality threshold and the strictest error-elimination algorithm, handled CDR3 identification, clonotype clustering and error correction. A nonparametric unseen species model with Euler transformation was used to estimate a lower bound on total TCR beta diversity. The public reads were reprocessed in TCRdb via fastp at Q25 and MiXCR, keeping in-frame beta chains. One record per CDR3 amino acid sequence lists the most common genes and DNA. None of the V and J calls come from the authors' own analysis; TCRdb made them. The sample table records 750,000 to 850,000 distinct CDR3 sequences; about 25% of these occur just once. More than 3% of the sample goes to the ten largest clones.

These records were also assigned to another study, of T cells of mothers and their children. Per that second paper: Nine systemically healthy Caucasian individuals served as donors, namely three mothers together with their six children. cDNA synthesis consumed the entire amount of extracted RNA, loaded at around 1.5 ug RNA in each 15 ul reaction. In the second PCR, the M1S primer added sample barcodes and 2-4 random nucleotides. Over 9.5 million TCR beta CDR3 reads were obtained for each mother, and around 2.7 million reads were obtained for each child. Thymic selection similarly shapes TCR recombination output in related and unrelated pairs, with minor effect from inherited differences. Related mother-child pairs always showed normalized repertoire overlap that was slightly higher than in unrelated mother-child pairs, though the difference was never significant. With a sensitivity of approximately 92 clones per million clonotypes, no persistent microchimeric T cell clones were detected. The study used deep NGS to compare TCR beta repertoires of mothers and children, seeking features distinguishing related mother-child pairs from unrelated individuals. The mean age was about 37 +/- 4 years for the mothers and about 12 +/- 4 years for the children. After adapter ligation was performed with NEBNext reagents, the libraries were sequenced on an Illumina HiSeq 2000 with 100+100 nt paired-end reads. To avoid cross-contamination, the mother libraries and the child libraries were prepared a month apart and sequenced in separate runs. Between roughly 500,000 and 2,300,000 distinct TCR beta clonotypes were identified per donor. Naive TCR beta clonotypes were estimated from low-frequency clonotypes matched to each donor's FACS-determined naive share, without sorting.

Sequencing was done on a sample of blood. This sequence originates from a boy between 10 and 17 years old in good health.

Read as DNA, the sequence is TGCAGCGTTCAGGGAGAGACCCAGTACTTC. Its coded protein is CSVQGETQYF. The V and J segments used are TRBV29-1 and TRBJ2-5; perhaps TRBD1 is the D gene, with 5 bases matching. The CDR3 goes from the cysteine to the phenylalanine over 10 residues. The only DNA kept is the CDR3, 30 bases in frame from the first base. The germline V gene specifies SQVTM as CDR1 and ANQGSEA as CDR2. Cut back by 5 bases and 4 bases, the V and J ends lie 5 bases apart.